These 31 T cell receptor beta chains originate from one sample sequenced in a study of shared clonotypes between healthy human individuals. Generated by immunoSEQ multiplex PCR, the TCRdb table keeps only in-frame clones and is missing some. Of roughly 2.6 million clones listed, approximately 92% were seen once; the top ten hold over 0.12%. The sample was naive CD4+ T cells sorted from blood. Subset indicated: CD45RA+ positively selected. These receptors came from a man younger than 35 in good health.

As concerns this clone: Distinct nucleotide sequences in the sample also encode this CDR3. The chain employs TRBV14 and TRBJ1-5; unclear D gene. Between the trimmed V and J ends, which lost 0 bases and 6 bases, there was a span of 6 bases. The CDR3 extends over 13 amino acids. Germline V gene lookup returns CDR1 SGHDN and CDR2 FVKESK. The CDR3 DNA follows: TGTGCCAGCAGCCAAGATCTGGGTCAGCCCCAGCATTTT. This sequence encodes CASSQDLGQPQHF. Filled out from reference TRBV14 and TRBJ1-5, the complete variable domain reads EAGVTQFPSHSVIEKGQTVTLRCDPISGHDNLYWYRRVMGKEIKFLLHFVKESKQDESGMPNNRFLAERTGGTYSTLKVQPAELEDSGVYFCASSQDLGQPQHFGDGTRLSIL.

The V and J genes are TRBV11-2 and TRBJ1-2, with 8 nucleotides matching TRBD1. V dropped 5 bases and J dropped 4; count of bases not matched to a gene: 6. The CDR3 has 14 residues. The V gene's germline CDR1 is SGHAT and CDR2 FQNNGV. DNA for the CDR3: TGTGCCAGCAGCCAGAGGACAGGGAGCTATGGCTACACCTTC. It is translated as CASSQRTGSYGYTF. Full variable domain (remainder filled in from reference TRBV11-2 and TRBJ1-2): EAGVAQSPRYKIIEKRQSVAFWCNPISGHATLYWYQQILGQGPKLLIQFQNNGVVDDSQLPKDRFSAERLKGVDSTLKIQPAKLEDSAVYLCASSQRTGSYGYTFGSGTRLTVV.

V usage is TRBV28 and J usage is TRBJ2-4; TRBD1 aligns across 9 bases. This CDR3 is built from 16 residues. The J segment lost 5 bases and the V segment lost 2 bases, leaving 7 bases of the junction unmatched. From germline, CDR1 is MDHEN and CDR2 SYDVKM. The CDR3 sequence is CASSLPRQGGQNIQYF. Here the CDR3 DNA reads TGTGCCAGCAGTTTACCTAGACAGGGGGGCCAAAACATTCAGTACTTC.

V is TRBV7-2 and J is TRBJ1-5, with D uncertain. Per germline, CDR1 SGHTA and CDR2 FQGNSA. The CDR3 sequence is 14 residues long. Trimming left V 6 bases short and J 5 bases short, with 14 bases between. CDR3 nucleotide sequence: TGTGCCAGCAGACCCGGAGGAGGTTATCAGCCCCAGCATTTT. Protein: CASRPGGGYQPQHF.

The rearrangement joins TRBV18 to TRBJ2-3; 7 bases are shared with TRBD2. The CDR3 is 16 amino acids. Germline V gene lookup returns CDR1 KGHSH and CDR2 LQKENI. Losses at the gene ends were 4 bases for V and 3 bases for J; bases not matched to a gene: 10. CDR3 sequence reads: CASSQGRGLWTDTQYF. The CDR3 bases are TGTGCCAGCTCACAAGGGAGGGGACTTTGGACAGATACGCAGTATTTT.

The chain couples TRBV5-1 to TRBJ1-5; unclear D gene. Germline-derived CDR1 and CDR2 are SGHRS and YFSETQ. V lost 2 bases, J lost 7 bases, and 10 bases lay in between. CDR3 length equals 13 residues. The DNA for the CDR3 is TGCGCCAGCAGCTTTAACAGCGGGCAGCCCCAGCATTTT. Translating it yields CASSFNSGQPQHF. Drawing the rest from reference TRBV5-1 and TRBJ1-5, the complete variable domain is KAGVTQTPRYLIKTRGQQVTLSCSPISGHRSVSWYQQTPGQGLQFLFEYFSETQRNKGNFPGRFSGRQFSNSRSEMNVSTLELGDSALYLCASSFNSGQPQHFGDGTRLSIL.

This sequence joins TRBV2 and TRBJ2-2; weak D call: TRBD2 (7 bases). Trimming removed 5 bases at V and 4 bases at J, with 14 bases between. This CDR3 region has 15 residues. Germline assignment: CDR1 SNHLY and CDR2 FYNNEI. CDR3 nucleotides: TGTGCCAGCAGTATAGGGGGGGTAGGCACCGGGGAGCTGTTTTTT. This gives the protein CASSIGGVGTGELFF. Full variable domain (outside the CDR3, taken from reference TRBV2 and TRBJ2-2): EPEVTQTPSHQVTQMGQEVILRCVPISNHLYFYWYRQILGQKVEFLVSFYNNEISEKSEIFDDQFSVERPDGSNFTLKIRSTKLEDSAMYFCASSIGGVGTGELFFGEGSRLTVL.

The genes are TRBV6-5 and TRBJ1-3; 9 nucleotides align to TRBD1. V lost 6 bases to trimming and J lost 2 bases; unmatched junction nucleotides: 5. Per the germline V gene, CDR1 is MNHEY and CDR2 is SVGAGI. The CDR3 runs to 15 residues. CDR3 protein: CASRAGTGPGNTIYF. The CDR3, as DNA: TGTGCCAGCAGGGCAGGGACAGGGCCTGGAAACACCATATATTTT.

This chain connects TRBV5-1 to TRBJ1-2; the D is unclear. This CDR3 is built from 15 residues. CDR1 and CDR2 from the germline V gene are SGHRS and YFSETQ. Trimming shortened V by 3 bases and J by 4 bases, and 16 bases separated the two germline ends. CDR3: CASSSNLPWLYGYTF. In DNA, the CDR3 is TGCGCCAGCAGCTCAAACCTACCCTGGCTCTATGGCTACACCTTC.

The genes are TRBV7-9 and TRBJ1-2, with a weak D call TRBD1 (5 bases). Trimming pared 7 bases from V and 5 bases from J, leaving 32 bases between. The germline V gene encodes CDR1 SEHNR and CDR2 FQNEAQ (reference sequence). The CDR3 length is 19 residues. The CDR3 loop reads CASTSIPPPGGGLVYGYTF. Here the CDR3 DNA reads TGTGCCAGCACCTCCATACCCCCCCCGGGGGGGGGATTGGTTTATGGCTACACCTTC.

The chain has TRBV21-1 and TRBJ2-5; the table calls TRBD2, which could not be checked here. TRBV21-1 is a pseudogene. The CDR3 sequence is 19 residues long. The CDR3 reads CASSKEGLAGSEGGETQYF. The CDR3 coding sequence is TGTGCCAGCAGCAAAGAGGGACTAGCGGGATCTGAGGGAGGAGAGACCCAGTACTTC.

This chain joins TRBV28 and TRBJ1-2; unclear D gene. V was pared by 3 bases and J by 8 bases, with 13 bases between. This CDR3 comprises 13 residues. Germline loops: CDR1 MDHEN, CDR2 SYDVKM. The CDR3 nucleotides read TGTGCCAGCAGTTTGCCCACACAGAAAGGCTACACCTTC. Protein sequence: CASSLPTQKGYTF.

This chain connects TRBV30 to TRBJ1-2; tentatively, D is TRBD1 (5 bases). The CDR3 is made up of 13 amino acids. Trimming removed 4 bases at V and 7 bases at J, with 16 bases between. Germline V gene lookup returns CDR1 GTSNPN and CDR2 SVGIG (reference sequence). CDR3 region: CAWTPGGWGGYTF. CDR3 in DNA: TGTGCCTGGACCCCGGGGGGATGGGGTGGCTACACCTTC.

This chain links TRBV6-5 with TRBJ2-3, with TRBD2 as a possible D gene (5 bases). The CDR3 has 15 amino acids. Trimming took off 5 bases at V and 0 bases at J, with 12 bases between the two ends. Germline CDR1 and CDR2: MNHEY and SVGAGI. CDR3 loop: CASSLSVSSTDTQYF. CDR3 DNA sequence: TGTGCCAGCAGTCTTAGCGTATCTAGCACAGATACGCAGTATTTT.

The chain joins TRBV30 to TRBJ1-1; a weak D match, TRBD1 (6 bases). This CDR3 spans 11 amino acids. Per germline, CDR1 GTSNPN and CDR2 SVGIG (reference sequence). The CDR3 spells CAGGLNTEAFF. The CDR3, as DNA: TGTGCGGGGGGCCTCAACACTGAAGCTTTCTTT.

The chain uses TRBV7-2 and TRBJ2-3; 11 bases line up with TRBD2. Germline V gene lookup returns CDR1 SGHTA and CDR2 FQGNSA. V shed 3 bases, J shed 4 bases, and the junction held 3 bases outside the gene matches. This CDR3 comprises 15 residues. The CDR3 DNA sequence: TGTGCCAGCAGCTTGGTAGCGGGAGGGTCAGATACGCAGTATTTT. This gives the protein CASSLVAGGSDTQYF.

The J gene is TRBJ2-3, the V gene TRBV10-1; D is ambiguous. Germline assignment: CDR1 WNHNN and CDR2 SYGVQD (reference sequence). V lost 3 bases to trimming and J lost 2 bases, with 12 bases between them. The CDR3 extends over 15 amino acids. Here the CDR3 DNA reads TGCGCCAGCAGTGAAGCCGGAGTACCCACAGATACGCAGTATTTT. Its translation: CASSEAGVPTDTQYF.

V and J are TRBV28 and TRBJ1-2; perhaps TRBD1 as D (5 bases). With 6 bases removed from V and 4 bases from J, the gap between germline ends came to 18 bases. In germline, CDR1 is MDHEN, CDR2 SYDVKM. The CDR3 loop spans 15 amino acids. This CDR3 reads CASSQGTTIPYGYTF. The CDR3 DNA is TGTGCCAGCAGCCAGGGAACGACAATACCCTATGGCTACACCTTC.

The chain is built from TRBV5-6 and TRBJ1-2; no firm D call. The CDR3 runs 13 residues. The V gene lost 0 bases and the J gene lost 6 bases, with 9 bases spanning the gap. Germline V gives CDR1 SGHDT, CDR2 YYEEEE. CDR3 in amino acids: CASSLEKGHGYTF. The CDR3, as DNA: TGTGCCAGCAGCTTGGAGAAAGGTCATGGCTACACCTTC.

The CDR3 bases are TGTGCCAGCAGTTTGGTATTCGGAGAGCAAGAGACCCAGTACTTC. Its protein product is CASSLVFGEQETQYF. The chain combines TRBV28 with TRBJ2-5; D gene ambiguous. The CDR3 is 15 residues long. Germline V gene data show CDR1 as MDHEN and CDR2 as SYDVKM. The ends were cut back, 3 bases at V and 2 bases at J, with 13 bases in the middle.

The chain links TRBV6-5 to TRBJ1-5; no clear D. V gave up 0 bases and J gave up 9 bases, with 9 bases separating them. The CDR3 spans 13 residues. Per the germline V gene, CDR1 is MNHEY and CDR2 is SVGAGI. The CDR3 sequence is CASSYSEGRPQHF. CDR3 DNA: TGTGCCAGCAGTTACTCGGAGGGTAGGCCCCAGCATTTT.

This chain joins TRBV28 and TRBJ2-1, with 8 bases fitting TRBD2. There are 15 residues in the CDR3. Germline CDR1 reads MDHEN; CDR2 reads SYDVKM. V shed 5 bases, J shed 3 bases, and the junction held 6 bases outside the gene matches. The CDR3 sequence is CASSKLAGYYNEQFF. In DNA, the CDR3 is TGTGCCAGCAGTAAGCTAGCGGGCTACTACAATGAGCAGTTCTTC.

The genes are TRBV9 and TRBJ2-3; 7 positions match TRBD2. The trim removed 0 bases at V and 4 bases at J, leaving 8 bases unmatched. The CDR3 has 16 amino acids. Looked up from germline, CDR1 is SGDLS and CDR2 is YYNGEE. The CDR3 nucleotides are TGTGCCAGCAGCGTAGGAGAAGCGGGAAAGGCAGATACGCAGTATTTT. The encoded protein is CASSVGEAGKADTQYF. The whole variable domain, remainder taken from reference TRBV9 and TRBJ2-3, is DSGVTQTPKHLITATGQRVTLRCSPRSGDLSVYWYQQSLDQGLQFLIQYYNGEERAKGNILERFSAQQFPDLHSELNLSSLELGDSALYFCASSVGEAGKADTQYFGPGTRLTVL.

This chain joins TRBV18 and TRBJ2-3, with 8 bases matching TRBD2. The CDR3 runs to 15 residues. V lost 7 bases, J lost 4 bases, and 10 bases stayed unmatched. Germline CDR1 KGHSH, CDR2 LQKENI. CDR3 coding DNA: TGTGCCAGCTGTTCGACGGGAGGGTATGCAGATACGCAGTATTTT. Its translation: CASCSTGGYADTQYF.

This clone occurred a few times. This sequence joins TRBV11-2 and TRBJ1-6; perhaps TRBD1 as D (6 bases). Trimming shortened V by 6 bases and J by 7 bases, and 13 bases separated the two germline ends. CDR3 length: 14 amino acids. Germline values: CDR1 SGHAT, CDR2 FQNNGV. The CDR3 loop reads CASRQGFGNSPLHF. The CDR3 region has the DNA TGTGCCAGCAGGCAGGGGTTTGGGAATTCACCCCTCCACTTT.

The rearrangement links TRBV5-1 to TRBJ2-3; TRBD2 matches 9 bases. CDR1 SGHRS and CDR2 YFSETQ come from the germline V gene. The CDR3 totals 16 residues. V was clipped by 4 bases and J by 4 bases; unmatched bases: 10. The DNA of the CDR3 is TGCGCCAGCAGCACCTTTAGCGGGAGTGTGGCAGATACGCAGTATTTT. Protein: CASSTFSGSVADTQYF.

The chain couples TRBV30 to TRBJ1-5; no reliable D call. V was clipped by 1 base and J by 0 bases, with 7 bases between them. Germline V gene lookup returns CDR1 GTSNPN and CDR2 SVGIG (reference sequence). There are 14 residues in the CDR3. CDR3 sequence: CAWSGAISNQPQHF. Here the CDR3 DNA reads TGTGCCTGGAGTGGGGCCATTAGCAATCAGCCCCAGCATTTT. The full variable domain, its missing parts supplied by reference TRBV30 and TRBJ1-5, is SQTIHQWPATLVQPVGSPLSLECTVEGTSNPNLYWYRQAAGRGLQLLFYSVGIGQISSEVPQNLSASRPQDRQFILSSKKLLLSDSGFYLCAWSGAISNQPQHFGDGTRLSIL.

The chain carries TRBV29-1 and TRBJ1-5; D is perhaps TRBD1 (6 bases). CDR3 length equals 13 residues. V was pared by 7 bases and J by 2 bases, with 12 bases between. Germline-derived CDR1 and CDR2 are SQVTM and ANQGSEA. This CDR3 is CSALGGGNQPQHF. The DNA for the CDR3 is TGCAGCGCCCTAGGGGGGGGCAATCAGCCCCAGCATTTT.

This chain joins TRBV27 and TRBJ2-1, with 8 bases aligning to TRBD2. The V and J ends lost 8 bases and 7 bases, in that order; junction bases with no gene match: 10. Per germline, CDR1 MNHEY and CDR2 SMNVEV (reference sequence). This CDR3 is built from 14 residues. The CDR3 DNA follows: TGTGCCAGCGGATACGGGGGGGCCTTGAATGAGCAGTTCTTC. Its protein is CASGYGGALNEQFF.

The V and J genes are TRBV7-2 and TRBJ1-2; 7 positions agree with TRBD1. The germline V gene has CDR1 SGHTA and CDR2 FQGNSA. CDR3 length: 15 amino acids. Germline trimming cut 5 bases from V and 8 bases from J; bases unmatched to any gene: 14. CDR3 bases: TGTGCCAGCAGCCCCCACCCCCGGGACAGCGGAGGCTACACCTTC. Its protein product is CASSPHPRDSGGYTF.

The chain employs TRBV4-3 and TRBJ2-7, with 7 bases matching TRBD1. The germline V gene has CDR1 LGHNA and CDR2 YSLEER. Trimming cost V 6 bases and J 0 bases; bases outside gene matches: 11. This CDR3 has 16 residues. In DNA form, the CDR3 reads TGCGCCAGCAGTCGTAAATACCGGGACAGCTCCTACGAGCAGTACTTC. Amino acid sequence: CASSRKYRDSSYEQYF.